A selection of T cell receptor beta chains follows, all from one sample in a study of blood T cell repertoires in COVID-19. The data were produced by immunoSEQ multiplex PCR, yet TCRdb's version contains in-frame clones alone and is incomplete. The sample includes about 110,000 clones, 88% of them seen just once. The sample comprised peripheral blood. These receptors were obtained from a human donor in a cohort sampled during active COVID-19. Both conserved end residues are part of each CDR3.

v_gene	j_gene	CDR3aa
TRBV4-1	TRBJ2-3	CASSPLGRATSTDTQYF
TRBV5-1	TRBJ1-2	CASSLGAPQDRYGYTF
TRBV5-1	TRBJ2-1	CASSLELGTGSAYNEQFF
TRBV7-2	TRBJ2-2	CASSLPVGELFF
TRBV5-4	TRBJ2-1	CASSWTSGGLYNEQFF
TRBV7-9	TRBJ2-6	CASSIPPGANVLTF
TRBV27	TRBJ2-1	CASSFSVRGRNEQFF
TRBV5-1	TRBJ2-1	CASSLSGRGDNEQFF
TRBV27	TRBJ2-5	CASRRGLLETQYF
TRBV27	TRBJ2-5	CASSLLGTVNQETQYF
TRBV4-1	TRBJ2-7	CASSQTTLAGSYEQYF
TRBV6-5	TRBJ1-5	CASSLAWDSPVHF
TRBV6-5	TRBJ2-7	CASSPSGGEQYF
TRBV5-1	TRBJ2-2	CASSGLAGVDGELFF
TRBV19	TRBJ2-1	CASRQRAGLRTYNEQFF
TRBV10-3	TRBJ2-3	CASGRGGGGDTQYF
TRBV5-4	TRBJ2-2	CAMITDRKNTGELFF
TRBV7-9	TRBJ2-5	CASSFGLAGYQETQYF
TRBV15	TRBJ2-3	CATSSPPRGRVGTDTQYF
TRBV7-3	TRBJ2-2	CASSYNRDTGELFF
TRBV6-1	TRBJ1-1	CASSVKEGAIRGNTEAFF